This is a list of T cell receptor beta chains from one sample in a study of blood T cell repertoires in COVID-19. Clones were read by immunoSEQ multiplex PCR, and TCRdb kept only the in-frame ones, dropping some. This sample has 240,000 or so clones, with approximately 87% found just once. Material for sequencing was peripheral blood. The receptors derive from a man in his 60s with acute or convalescent COVID-19. The CDR3 runs from the conserved cysteine through the conserved F or W. A D gene is named only where the DNA matches it firmly. Clone size is given for some rows only: seen once, a few or many times, or a class if the clone is expanded.

TRBJ1-2,many,TRBD1,TRBV27,TGTGCCAGCAGTTTAGGGACAGGGAGCTATGGCTACACCTTC,CASSLGTGSYGYTF
TRBJ1-3,.,.,TRBV19,TGTGCCAGTAGTTTCGGGACTGTCGGTCAAGACACCATATATTTT,CASSFGTVGQDTIYF
TRBJ1-2,once,.,TRBV24-1,TGTGCCACCAGTGATCCCGGGGTCTATGGCTACACCTTC,CATSDPGVYGYTF
TRBJ2-3,.,TRBD1,TRBV27,TGTGCCAGCAGTTGGAACAGGGGTAGCACAGATACGCAGTATTTT,CASSWNRGSTDTQYF
TRBJ2-1,.,.,TRBV7-9,TGTGCCAGCAGCTTAGTGGAGGGCACCCTTGAGCAGTTCTTC,CASSLVEGTLEQFF
TRBJ1-4,.,TRBD1,TRBV19,TGTGCCAGTAGTATGATTGAGGGGGCGCAGAATGAAAAACTGTTTTTT,CASSMIEGAQNEKLFF
TRBJ2-4,.,.,TRBV28,TGTGCCAGCAGCACCGGGTCGGGACTGAGAGCCAAAAACATTCAGTACTTC,CASSTGSGLRAKNIQYF
TRBJ1-6,.,.,TRBV11-2,TGTGCCAGCAGCTTAGATACCCGGAGCTCCTATAATTCACCCCTCCACTTT,CASSLDTRSSYNSPLHF
TRBJ2-1,.,TRBD2,TRBV2,TGTGCCAGCAGAATGACTAGCCGGGCTTACAATGAGCAGTTCTTC,CASRMTSRAYNEQFF
TRBJ2-7,.,TRBD2,TRBV4-2,TGTGCCAGCAGCCAAGCTCAGCGGGAGGGCTCCGAGCAGTACTTC,CASSQAQREGSEQYF
TRBJ2-3,.,.,TRBV20-1,TGCAGTGCTAGTCCCGAGTCACTCAGCACAGATACGCAGTATTTT,CSASPESLSTDTQYF
TRBJ1-2,once,TRBD1,TRBV7-2,TGTGCCAGCACCTTACAGGGGAGTGAGAACGGCTACACCTTC,CASTLQGSENGYTF
TRBJ2-7,.,TRBD2,TRBV2,TGTGCCAGCAGCGTAGCGGGAGGCAGGTACGAGCAGTACTTC,CASSVAGGRYEQYF
TRBJ2-7,.,.,TRBV5-1,TGCGCCAGCAGCTTCGACAGGGAGCAGTACTTC,CASSFDREQYF
TRBJ2-7,.,.,TRBV7-8,TGTGCCAGCAGCTTAGGGGCTCAGACCTACGAGCAGTACTTC,CASSLGAQTYEQYF
TRBJ2-2,.,TRBD2,TRBV5-6,TGTGCCAGCAGCTTGGCTAGCGGCCTCACCGGGGAGCTGTTTTTT,CASSLASGLTGELFF
TRBJ1-6,few,.,TRBV9,TGTGCCAGCAGCCCCCGACAGGATAATTCACCCCTCCACTTT,CASSPRQDNSPLHF
TRBJ2-1,.,.,TRBV3-1/TRBV3-2,TGTGCCAGCAGCCGTTTCGGGAGTTCGACAGATGAGCAGTTCTTC,CASSRFGSSTDEQFF
TRBJ2-5,.,.,TRBV4-2,TGTGCCAGCAGCCAAGAGTTAGGGGCGAGGGAGACCCAGTACTTC,CASSQELGARETQYF
TRBJ2-5,.,.,TRBV5-1,TGCGCCAGCAGCTTGCGAGGGAGGGAGACCCAGTACTTC,CASSLRGRETQYF
TRBJ2-1,.,TRBD2,TRBV10-2,TGCGCCAGCAAGGTAGCGGGAGGGCCCGATGAGCAGTTCTTC,CASKVAGGPDEQFF
TRBJ2-1,few,TRBD2,TRBV4-3,TGCGCCAGCAGCCGCACCCCGGGACTAGCCGGCGATGAGCAGTTCTTC,CASSRTPGLAGDEQFF
TRBJ1-1,once,TRBD1,TRBV28,TGTGCCAGCAGCGACAGGGCAGTGAACACTGAAGCTTTCTTT,CASSDRAVNTEAFF
TRBJ1-2,.,TRBD1,TRBV19,TGTGCCAGTAGTATACTGTCGCTTGGGACAGGGTGGAACTATGGCTACACCTTC,CASSILSLGTGWNYGYTF
TRBJ2-2,.,TRBD2,TRBV7-3,TGTGCCAGCAGCCCCGGGGTAGCGGGGACCGGGGAGCTGTTTTTT,CASSPGVAGTGELFF
TRBJ2-1,few,.,TRBV19,TGTGCCAGTAGTATTCTCACAGGGTCCAATGAGCAGTTCTTC,CASSILTGSNEQFF
TRBJ2-7,.,TRBD2,TRBV7-2,TGTGCCAGCAGCATTACTAGCGGGAGGTACGAGCAGTACTTC,CASSITSGRYEQYF
TRBJ1-2,.,TRBD1,TRBV28,TGTGCCAGCAGGACGACAGGGGAGCGCTACACCTTC,CASRTTGERYTF
TRBJ1-5,.,TRBD1,TRBV19,TGTGCCAGTAGACCGGGACAGGGGGTTTCTAGCAATCAGCCCCAGCATTTT,CASRPGQGVSSNQPQHF
TRBJ2-3,.,.,TRBV5-1,TGCGCCAGCAGACAGGGCCCCCTAACCACAGATACGCAGTATTTT,CASRQGPLTTDTQYF
TRBJ2-7,.,TRBD1,TRBV7-3,TGTGCCAGCAGCTCGGACAGGGTTGGCGAGCAGTACTTC,CASSSDRVGEQYF
TRBJ2-1,.,TRBD2,TRBV10-1,TGCGCCAGCAGACTTTTTTTTAGCGGGAATTCCTACTACAATGAGCAGTTCTTC,CASRLFFSGNSYYNEQFF
TRBJ1-2,few,TRBD1,TRBV27,TGTGCCAGCAGTCTCTCCGGACAGGGGGCGCGCACCTTC,CASSLSGQGARTF
TRBJ2-7,.,.,TRBV29-1,TGCAGCGTTGAACTTGCAGGCTACGAGCAGTACTTC,CSVELAGYEQYF
TRBJ1-3,.,.,TRBV2,TGTGCCAGCAGAGAGGAGGAGGTTGGAAACACCATATATTTT,CASREEEVGNTIYF
TRBJ2-3,.,TRBD2,TRBV7-9,TGTGCCAGCAGCCATCCAGCGGGAGGCACAGATACGCAGTATTTT,CASSHPAGGTDTQYF
TRBJ2-3,.,TRBD2,TRBV19,TGTGCCAGTAGTATGGGACTAGCGGGAGACACAGATACGCAGTATTTT,CASSMGLAGDTDTQYF
TRBJ1-1,.,.,TRBV7-9,TGTGCCAGCAGCTTAGTACTGGGGGCCAACACTGAAGCTTTCTTT,CASSLVLGANTEAFF
TRBJ2-3,once,.,TRBV4-3,TGCGCCAGCAGCCAAGAGGGCAGGAGCACAGATACGCAGTATTTT,CASSQEGRSTDTQYF
TRBJ1-2,.,.,TRBV28,TGTGCCAGCAGTTTGGCTGGACAGTTCTCTAACTATGGCTACACCTTC,CASSLAGQFSNYGYTF
TRBJ2-1,.,TRBD2,TRBV6-2/TRBV6-3,TGTGCCAGCCGCCCTAGTTTTGCGGGAGAGGACAATGAGCAGTTCTTC,CASRPSFAGEDNEQFF
TRBJ1-5,.,.,TRBV28,TGTGCCAGCAGCTTGGGGCAACCCAGAGGCAATCAGCCCCAGCATTTT,CASSLGQPRGNQPQHF
TRBJ2-5,.,.,TRBV20-1,TGCAGTGGGCGGTGGCAAGAGACCCAGTACTTC,CSGRWQETQYF
TRBJ1-3,.,.,TRBV20-1,TGCAGTGCTAGTTCAGACAGCTACTCTGGAAACACCATATATTTT,CSASSDSYSGNTIYF
TRBJ1-4,.,TRBD1,TRBV5-1,TGCGCCAGCAGCTTGGCGACAGGGGAAGTTGAAAAACTGTTTTTT,CASSLATGEVEKLFF
TRBJ2-1,.,.,TRBV11-3,TGTGCCAGCAGCTTAGGCAGGGCCAGGGAGCAGTTCTTC,CASSLGRAREQFF
TRBJ2-5,.,.,TRBV5-1,TGCGCCAGCAGCTTGGAAGTTGGGGGCGGGGAGACCCAGTACTTC,CASSLEVGGGETQYF
TRBJ2-7,.,TRBD2,TRBV2,TGTGCCAGCAGTACCGGGACTACTTCCTACGAGCAGTACTTC,CASSTGTTSYEQYF
TRBJ1-1,.,.,TRBV7-2,TGTGCCAGCAGCCTCCGGCGGGATGAAGCTTTCTTT,CASSLRRDEAFF
TRBJ1-2,.,TRBD1,TRBV28,TGTGCCAGCAGTTTACATAGGGGGCGGTATGGCTACACCTTC,CASSLHRGRYGYTF
TRBJ1-4,.,TRBD1,TRBV4-1,TGCGCCAGCAGCCGCACTAATGACAGGGTTCGAGGGAATGAAAAACTGTTTTTT,CASSRTNDRVRGNEKLFF
TRBJ2-7,.,.,TRBV21-1,TGTGCCAGCAGCAAAGAGGTCCAGAGACAGGGGTCAAGATCTGGCGAGCAGTACTTC,CASSKEVQRQGSRSGEQYF
TRBJ2-1,.,TRBD2,TRBV13,TGTGCCAGCAGAGCGGGAGGGGAAGGGAATGAGCAGTTCTTC,CASRAGGEGNEQFF
TRBJ2-4,.,.,TRBV24-1,TGTGCCACCAGTGATTCACAGGTCCGCGGGGACATTCAGTACTTC,CATSDSQVRGDIQYF
TRBJ2-2,once,.,TRBV3-1/TRBV3-2,TGTGCCAGCAGCCTAAGGAAGGGGGGGACGGACACCGGGGAGCTGTTTTTT,CASSLRKGGTDTGELFF